This T cell receptor (beta chain) comes out of a study of T cell repertoires in cytomegalovirus infection. Whole-study context: Public signatures in TCR beta pointed to CMV infection and matching HLA type. Whole-study findings and limits: Pooled public TCR beta family frequency picked out CMV carriers with the relevant HLA. Dominating the ex vivo response were TCR beta clonotypes that were CMV-specific and HLA-C-restricted.

TCRdb processed the reads anew with MiXCR; each CDR3 protein has one entry. The sample yields approximately 500,000 distinct CDR3 sequences, approximately 16% seen once. There are many counts of this clonotype. Its antigen is undetermined. The material sequenced was CD8+ T cells from PBMCs. The receptor was derived from a human donor in good health (CMV status not recorded). Some clones in this sample may be carry-over from other donors' samples.

The DNA of the CDR3 is TGTGCCAGCAGCGAGGGACGGTTCACGAACACTGAAGCTTTCTTT. Translated, it gives CASSEGRFTNTEAFF. V gene TRBV7-9 combines with J gene TRBJ1-1; perhaps TRBD1 as D (5 bases). Germline lookup yields CDR1 SEHNR and CDR2 FQNEAQ (reference sequence). The V end was cut by 5 bases, the J end by 1 base, with 14 bases between. This CDR3 comprises 15 residues.